This T cell receptor beta chain came from a study of beta chain features in type 1 diabetes. CDR1 and CDR2 from the germline V gene are SNHLY and FYNNEI. CDR3 size: 14 residues. The ends were cut back, 7 bases at V and 4 bases at J, with 16 bases in the middle. Broader study findings: Within the patient group, naive, central memory and Treg TCRB repertoires appeared more similar to each other than within healthy donors. TCRB CDR3s were moderately but significantly shorter in Type 1 diabetes patients in all four CD4+ subsets.

As every portion of the isolated RNA was reverse transcribed, the sequencing read expressed TCRB transcripts. Using immunoSEQ multiplex PCR, the repertoire was profiled, and TCRdb retains in-frame clones only, with some absent. The table records 250,000 to 300,000 clones, approximately 25% of them present only once. This clone appeared a few times. Its target is unknown. The sample consisted of naive CD4+ T cells from blood. This TCR came from a woman aged 30 to 39 with type 1 diabetes. This chain joins TRBV2 and TRBJ1-1; D is possibly TRBD1 (6 bases). Written as DNA, the CDR3 is TGTGCCAGCATGACGGGCAGGGGCGTCACTGAAGCTTTCTTT. This sequence encodes CASMTGRGVTEAFF.